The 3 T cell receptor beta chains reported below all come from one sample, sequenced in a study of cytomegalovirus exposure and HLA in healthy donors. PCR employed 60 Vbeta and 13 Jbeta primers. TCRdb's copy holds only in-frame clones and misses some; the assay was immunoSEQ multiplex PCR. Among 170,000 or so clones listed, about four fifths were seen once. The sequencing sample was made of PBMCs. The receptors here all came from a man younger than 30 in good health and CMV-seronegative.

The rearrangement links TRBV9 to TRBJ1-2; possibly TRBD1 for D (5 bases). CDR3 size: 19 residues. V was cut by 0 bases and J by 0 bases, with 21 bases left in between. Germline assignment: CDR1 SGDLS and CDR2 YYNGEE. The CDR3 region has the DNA TGTGCCAGCAGCGTAGATATCCCCGGAGGCGGAGGGGCTAACTATGGCTACACCTTC. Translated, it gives CASSVDIPGGGGANYGYTF.

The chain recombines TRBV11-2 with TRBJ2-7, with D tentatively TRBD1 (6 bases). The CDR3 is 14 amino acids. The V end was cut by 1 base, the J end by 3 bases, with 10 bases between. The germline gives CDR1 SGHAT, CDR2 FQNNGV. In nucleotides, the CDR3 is TGTGCCAGCAGCTTAGTAGGGGGATTCTACGAGCAGTACTTC. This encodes CASSLVGGFYEQYF.

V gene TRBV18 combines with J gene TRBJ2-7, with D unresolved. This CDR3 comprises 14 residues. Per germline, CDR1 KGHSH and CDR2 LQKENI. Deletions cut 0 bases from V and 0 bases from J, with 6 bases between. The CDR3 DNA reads TGTGCCAGCTCACCACCGAGGTTCTCCTACGAGCAGTACTTC. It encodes CASSPPRFSYEQYF.